This paragraph reports one T cell receptor beta chain. This entry is derived from a study of blood T cell repertoires in COVID-19. V was pared by 4 bases and J by 5 bases, with 8 bases of the junction left unmatched. In germline, CDR1 is SGHDT, CDR2 YYEEEE. This CDR3 spans 14 amino acids. Authors' methods: Reference gene primer amplification in the assay estimated nucleated cell counts. TCRdb's copy holds only in-frame clones and misses some; the assay was immunoSEQ multiplex PCR. That table is the source of V, J and clone size, and D and trimming were worked out from the DNA. The data show 210,000 or so clones, roughly 94% seen once.

This receptor was obtained from a man younger than 40 with acute or convalescent COVID-19. The chain links TRBV5-6 to TRBJ2-7; 8 bases are a match to TRBD1. The material sequenced was peripheral blood. The CDR3 loop reads CASSGRGRGNEQYF. The CDR3 region has the DNA TGTGCCAGCAGCGGCAGGGGGCGCGGAAACGAGCAGTACTTC.